This T cell receptor (beta chain) was identified in a study of T cells in Graves' hyperthyroidism and ophthalmopathy. This clonotype was observed many times. Researchers barred patients who had uncontrolled infection, other autoimmune disease, pregnancy or lactation. Diagnosis rested on symptoms, serum thyroxine and TRAb, thyroid ultrasound, and orbital computed tomography. Amplified TCR beta CDR3 regions came from RNA transcripts. HTBI primers were employed in a first-round RT-PCR of the TCR CDR3. Each CDR3 protein gets one entry after TCRdb re-called the multiplex PCR reads with MiXCR. This sample has over 350,000 distinct CDR3 sequences, with more than 13% found just once. Trimming took off 2 bases at V and 3 bases at J, with 11 bases between the two ends. Germline assignment: CDR1 GTSNPN and CDR2 SVGIG (reference sequence). The CDR3 is 14 residues long.

Sequenced material: blood. The chain carries TRBV30 and TRBJ1-5, with TRBD1 as a possible D gene (6 bases). This sequence was found in a man in his fifties with Graves' ophthalmopathy. As DNA, the CDR3 is TGTGCCTGGAGTACCGGGACAACCAATCAGCCCCAGCATTTT. This sequence encodes CAWSTGTTNQPQHF.